A few counts support the clone carrying this T cell receptor (beta chain). Its antigen is currently unknown. Unique-molecular-identifier-tagged TCR beta cDNA libraries were used. TCRdb re-derived calls from the PCR reads in MiXCR, one entry per CDR3 protein. The table records about 680,000 distinct CDR3 sequences, 55% to 60% of them present only once. CDR3 size: 13 residues. Trimming took 3 bases from V and 3 from J, leaving 12 bases between them. CDR1 and CDR2 (germline): DFQATT, SNEGSKA (reference sequence). The source of the sample is a study of post-analysis software for immune sequencing data. Findings and caveats of the study: Controls significantly exceeded multiple sclerosis patients in normalized Chao1 diversity. TRBV segments more frequent in patients than in controls numbered roughly five and included TRBV5-6, TRBV5-1 and TRBV20-1.

The specimen was blood. The chain links TRBV20-1 to TRBJ2-7, with a weak D call TRBD1 (6 bases). The receptor's source is a girl aged 2-15 years with multiple sclerosis. The CDR3 bases are TGCAGTGCTAGGTACAGGGTGGACTACGAGCAGTACTTC. Its protein is CSARYRVDYEQYF.